The entry below gives a single T cell receptor beta chain sequence along with its context. The assay was immunoSEQ multiplex PCR, and TCRdb's table has in-frame clones only and misses some. The data contain around 1,900,000 clones, 90% to 95% of them seen just once; the ten biggest clones take up roughly 1.7%. CD45RO negativity and positive selection for CCR7 defined naive CD8 cells, a population that excluded terminally differentiated effector memory CD45RA+ cells. This entry is derived from a study of shared clonotypes between healthy human individuals. CDR3 length: 12 amino acids. The germline V and J ends were trimmed by 0 bases and 5 bases, with 5 bases remaining between them. CDR1 PRHDT and CDR2 FYEKMQ come from the germline V gene (reference sequence).

The sample was naive CD8+ T cells from PBMCs. The sequence derives from a man between 18 and 29 years old in good health. Some clones in this sample may be carry-over from other donors' samples. V usage is TRBV13 and J usage is TRBJ2-7, with no clear D. CDR3 bases: TGTGCCAGCAGCTTAGGCTGGAACGAGCAGTACTTC. This codes for CASSLGWNEQYF. Variable domain in full (rest from reference TRBV13 and TRBJ2-7): AAGVIQSPRHLIKEKRETATLKCYPIPRHDTVYWYQQGPGQDPQFLISFYEKMQSDKGSIPDRFSAQQFSDYHSELNMSSLELGDSALYFCASSLGWNEQYFGPGTRLTVT.